Shown below are 30 T cell receptor beta chains from a single sample sequenced in a study of graft-versus-host responses after intestinal transplantation. Sequencing used immunoSEQ multiplex PCR; TCRdb keeps in-frame clones, though not all of them. The repertoire holds some 55,000 clones, with about 89% as singletons. Material: PBMCs, obtained nearly 670 days after intestinal transplant. These receptors originate from a human patient who received an intestinal transplant, so some T cells may come from the graft donor.

This clone was detected once. This chain joins TRBV2 and TRBJ2-4; unclear D gene. The CDR3 is 11 amino acids. Germline CDR1 SNHLY, CDR2 FYNNEI. V was cut by 5 bases and J by 6 bases, with 5 bases left in between. CDR3 in DNA: TGTGCCAGCAGTCTAGGAAACATTCAGTACTTC. This codes for CASSLGNIQYF.

The chain employs TRBV6-4 and TRBJ2-2; 10 nucleotides line up with TRBD2. This CDR3 spans 16 amino acids. V dropped 0 bases and J dropped 7; count of bases not matched to a gene: 5. CDR1 is MRHNA and CDR2 is SNTAGT in the germline V gene. CDR3 in amino acids: CASSDSKRGGSGELFF. The CDR3 nucleotides read TGTGCCAGCAGTGACTCGAAGCGGGGGGGCAGCGGGGAGCTGTTTTTT.

The gene calls are TRBV7-9 and TRBJ2-7; no reliable D call. The CDR3 loop spans 12 amino acids. Germline assignment: CDR1 SEHNR and CDR2 FQNEAQ (reference sequence). V dropped 4 bases and J dropped 6 bases, with 10 bases sitting between them. The CDR3 nucleotides are TGTGCCAGCAGCTGGACCCCGTTCGAGCAGTACTTC. It codes for CASSWTPFEQYF.

This clone was counted a single time. The rearrangement uses TRBV5-6 and TRBJ2-1; D could derive from TRBD1 or TRBD2 (5 bases each). Trimming left V 1 base short and J 1 base short, with 9 bases between. CDR1 SGHDT and CDR2 YYEEEE come from the germline V gene. The length of the CDR3 is 15 residues. The CDR3 region is CASSLSGASYNEQFF. CDR3 sequence (DNA): TGTGCCAGCAGCTTGTCCGGGGCTTCCTACAATGAGCAGTTCTTC.

V usage is TRBV6-5 and J usage is TRBJ1-5; no clear D. Germline lookup yields CDR1 MNHEY and CDR2 SVGAGI. This CDR3 region has 15 residues. V was clipped by 0 bases and J by 1 base, with 7 bases between them. CDR3 region: CASSYSYRSNQPQHF. CDR3 sequence (DNA): TGTGCCAGCAGTTACTCTTACCGGAGCAATCAGCCCCAGCATTTT.

The rearrangement links TRBV5-4 to TRBJ2-3; D is unclear. The V end was cut by 7 bases, the J end by 3 bases, with 18 bases between. There are 15 residues in the CDR3. In germline, CDR1 is SGHNT, CDR2 YYREEE (reference sequence). CDR3 residues: CASRPAAALTDTQYF. The CDR3 nucleotides are TGTGCCAGCCGACCGGCGGCCGCACTTACAGATACGCAGTATTTT.

This sequence joins TRBV19 and TRBJ1-6; 9 bases map to TRBD1. V dropped 3 bases and J dropped 7; count of bases not matched to a gene: 4. The CDR3 runs 15 residues. Germline values: CDR1 LNHDA, CDR2 SQIVND (reference sequence). The DNA of the CDR3 is TGTGCCAGTAGTATGCGGGACAGGGAGAATTCACCCCTCCACTTT. Protein: CASSMRDRENSPLHF.

V gene TRBV11-3 combines with J gene TRBJ1-3; no definite D call. There are 13 residues in the CDR3. The V and J ends lost 5 bases and 2 bases respectively, with 7 bases between them. Germline CDR1 reads SGHNT; CDR2 reads YENEEA. DNA for the CDR3: TGTGCCAGCAGCATCTCAGCTGGAAACACCATATATTTT. Protein product: CASSISAGNTIYF. Drawing the rest from reference TRBV11-3 and TRBJ1-3, the complete variable domain is EAGVVQSPRYKIIEKKQPVAFWCNPISGHNTLYWYLQNLGQGPELLIRYENEEAVDDSQLPKDRFSAERLKGVDSTLKIQPAELGDSAVYLCASSISAGNTIYFGEGSWLTVV.

This chain joins TRBV11-3 and TRBJ1-2; D may be TRBD1 (5 bases). Trimming left V 8 bases short and J 4 bases short, with 17 bases between. CDR1 is SGHNT and CDR2 is YENEEA in the germline V gene. The CDR3 totals 14 residues. The CDR3, as DNA: TGTGCCAGCGCCCCCGGGGGGGGGAGCTATGGCTACACCTTC. It is translated as CASAPGGGSYGYTF.

The CDR3 here is CASSPGTPGNQPQHF. Written as DNA, the CDR3 is TGCGCCAGCAGTCCCGGGACACCCGGCAATCAGCCCCAGCATTTT. The rearrangement links TRBV10-1 to TRBJ1-5; possible D gene TRBD1, 6 bases. The CDR3 contains 15 residues. Germline CDR1 and CDR2: WNHNN and SYGVQD (reference sequence). The germline V and J ends were trimmed by 5 bases and 2 bases, with 13 bases remaining between them.

This clone was seen a handful of times. CDR3 DNA sequence: TGTGCCAGCTCAACGCAGGGCTTAGACACTGAAGCTTTCTTT. This gives the protein CASSTQGLDTEAFF. The rearrangement uses TRBV18 and TRBJ1-1, with D possibly TRBD1 on 5 matching bases. The germline V and J ends were trimmed by 5 bases and 3 bases, with 13 bases remaining between them. This CDR3 is built from 14 residues. CDR1 and CDR2 (germline): KGHSH, LQKENI. Full variable domain (remainder filled in from reference TRBV18 and TRBJ1-1): NAGVMQNPRHLVRRRGQEARLRCSPMKGHSHVYWYRQLPEEGLKFMVYLQKENIIDESGMPKERFSAEFPKEGPSILRIQQVVRGDSAAYFCASSTQGLDTEAFFGQGTRLTVV.

This sequence joins TRBV19 and TRBJ1-1, with D possibly TRBD1 on 6 matching bases. V was shortened by 1 base and J by 3 bases, with 18 bases between the two germline ends. The germline gives CDR1 LNHDA, CDR2 SQIVND (reference sequence). The CDR3 runs to 17 residues. CDR3 amino acids: CASSIGSGAPLDTEAFF. CDR3 in DNA: TGTGCCAGTAGTATAGGATCAGGGGCGCCCCTGGACACTGAAGCTTTCTTT.

This chain links TRBV5-1 with TRBJ2-5; D perhaps matches TRBD2 (7 bases). This CDR3 has 15 amino acids. V dropped 0 bases and J dropped 5 bases, with 14 bases sitting between them. The germline V gene has CDR1 SGHRS and CDR2 YFSETQ. The CDR3 loop is CASSLDWGGLETQYF. CDR3 bases: TGCGCCAGCAGCTTGGACTGGGGGGGCTTGGAGACCCAGTACTTC.

J is TRBJ2-1 and V is TRBV11-2; D gene ambiguous. This CDR3 is built from 15 residues. Trimming pared 1 base from V and 8 bases from J, leaving 15 bases between. CDR1 is SGHAT, CDR2 FQNNGV, per germline. The CDR3 protein is CASSLGLGSIDEQFF. Here the CDR3 DNA reads TGTGCCAGCAGCTTAGGGCTAGGCAGTATCGATGAGCAGTTCTTC.

This clone was observed a single time. This sequence joins TRBV7-8 and TRBJ2-5; D may be TRBD2 (7 bases). Germline loops: CDR1 SGHVS, CDR2 FQNEAQ. V lost 2 bases, J lost 4 bases, and 14 bases lay in between. The CDR3 contains 15 residues. The CDR3 region is CASSLRGGAGETQYF. The CDR3 DNA reads as TGTGCCAGCAGCTTAAGAGGGGGGGCAGGAGAGACCCAGTACTTC.

This rearrangement joins TRBV4-1 to TRBJ2-7, with TRBD1 matching over 8 bases. Germline V gene sequence: CDR1 MGHRA, CDR2 YSYEKL. Trimming cost V 4 bases and J 6 bases; bases outside gene matches: 17. The CDR3 has 17 amino acids. CDR3 in DNA: TGCGCCAGCAGCCTACGGACAGGGAGTAGTTTAACTGCCGAGCAGTACTTC. Translated: CASSLRTGSSLTAEQYF.

V gene TRBV27 combines with J gene TRBJ1-2; D gene uncertain. Trimming cost V 0 bases and J 6 bases, with 8 bases left between them. There are 13 residues in the CDR3. Germline V gives CDR1 MNHEY, CDR2 SMNVEV (reference sequence). The CDR3 sequence: CASSLSSLHGYTF. CDR3 coding DNA: TGTGCCAGCAGTTTATCTTCCCTCCATGGCTACACCTTC.

The chain is built from TRBV27 and TRBJ2-5; TRBD1 agrees at 7 bases. V lost 2 bases, J lost 5 bases, and 11 bases stayed unmatched. CDR1 is MNHEY, CDR2 SMNVEV, per germline (reference sequence). This CDR3 has 16 amino acids. CDR3 DNA sequence: TGTGCCAGCAGTTTACTGACCGGACAGGATGGGGAGACCCAGTACTTC. Translating it yields CASSLLTGQDGETQYF.

The rearrangement links TRBV27 to TRBJ2-1; no clear D gene. V gave up 3 bases and J gave up 7 bases, with 4 bases separating them. The CDR3 has 11 amino acids. In germline, CDR1 is MNHEY, CDR2 SMNVEV (reference sequence). CDR3 residues: CASSFGNEQFF. Written as DNA, the CDR3 is TGTGCCAGCAGTTTTGGAAATGAGCAGTTCTTC.

V gene TRBV6-4 combines with J gene TRBJ1-2, with 10 bases matching TRBD1. V shed 5 bases and J 4 bases; nucleotides not matched to a gene: 7. CDR3 length: 15 residues. Germline values: CDR1 MRHNA, CDR2 SNTAGT. The CDR3: CASSYGTGARYGYTF. The CDR3 DNA is TGTGCCAGCAGTTACGGGACAGGGGCCCGCTATGGCTACACCTTC.

The chain joins TRBV4-2 to TRBJ2-1; TRBD2 aligns across 7 bases. There are 14 residues in the CDR3. V dropped 8 bases and J dropped 1; count of bases not matched to a gene: 5. Germline V gene sequence: CDR1 LGHNA, CDR2 YNFKEQ. CDR3 in amino acids: CASASGGSYNEQFF. The CDR3 region has the DNA TGTGCCAGCGCCTCGGGGGGTTCCTACAATGAGCAGTTCTTC.

The chain employs TRBV30 and TRBJ1-5; 12 nucleotides agree with TRBD1. The germline V gene encodes CDR1 GTSNPN and CDR2 SVGIG (reference sequence). The CDR3 length is 15 residues. With V trimmed by 3 bases and J by 4 bases, 4 bases remained unmatched. The CDR3 spells CAWSPGQGANQPQHF. CDR3 bases: TGTGCCTGGAGCCCGGGACAGGGGGCAAATCAGCCCCAGCATTTT.

V and J are TRBV6-4 and TRBJ2-7; D possibly uses TRBD1 or TRBD2 (5 bases each). There are 14 residues in the CDR3. Deletions cut 3 bases from V and 7 bases from J, with 16 bases between. From germline, CDR1 is MRHNA and CDR2 SNTAGT. In DNA, the CDR3 is TGTGCCAGCAGTGAGGGACCGCAATCCGGGGAGCAGTACTTC. It is translated as CASSEGPQSGEQYF.

The gene calls are TRBV18 and TRBJ2-2, with 9 bases fitting TRBD2. There are 15 residues in the CDR3. J lost 2 bases, V lost 7 bases, and 5 bases had no gene match. Germline-derived CDR1 and CDR2 are KGHSH and LQKENI. CDR3 sequence: CASFNSGGNTGELFF. The CDR3 nucleotides are TGTGCCAGCTTCAATAGCGGGGGCAACACCGGGGAGCTGTTTTTT. The whole variable domain, remainder taken from reference TRBV18 and TRBJ2-2, is NAGVMQNPRHLVRRRGQEARLRCSPMKGHSHVYWYRQLPEEGLKFMVYLQKENIIDESGMPKERFSAEFPKEGPSILRIQQVVRGDSAAYFCASFNSGGNTGELFFGEGSRLTVL.

This clone appeared a few times. The chain couples TRBV5-1 to TRBJ2-2; no reliable D call. CDR1 is SGHRS, CDR2 YFSETQ, per germline. The CDR3 covers 14 residues. Trimming left V 4 bases short and J 4 bases short, with 11 bases between. In nucleotides, the CDR3 is TGCGCCAGCAGCGGGGTTGCATTCACCGGGGAGCTGTTTTTT. Its protein is CASSGVAFTGELFF.

The J gene is TRBJ1-5, the V gene TRBV5-6; D unclear. The CDR3 sequence is 12 residues long. With 0 bases removed from V and 4 bases from J, the gap between germline ends came to 2 bases. Germline CDR1 reads SGHDT; CDR2 reads YYEEEE. Written as DNA, the CDR3 is TGTGCCAGCAGCTTGGGTAATCAGCCCCAGCATTTT. Protein: CASSLGNQPQHF.

The genes are TRBV13 and TRBJ2-5; 8 bases line up with TRBD2. CDR1 is PRHDT, CDR2 FYEKMQ, per germline (reference sequence). This CDR3 has 15 residues. Losses at the gene ends were 2 bases for V and 5 bases for J; bases not matched to a gene: 7. CDR3 sequence reads: CASSLSRGGLETQYF. The CDR3 DNA reads TGTGCCAGCAGCTTATCTCGCGGGGGGTTGGAGACCCAGTACTTC.

This chain joins TRBV27 and TRBJ1-1, with D possibly being TRBD1 (6 bases). Germline V gene data show CDR1 as MNHEY and CDR2 as SMNVEV (reference sequence). This CDR3 comprises 13 residues. The ends were cut back, 5 bases at V and 4 bases at J, with 11 bases in the middle. CDR3 loop: CASSTVGGTEAFF. The DNA of the CDR3 is TGTGCCAGCAGTACAGTAGGGGGCACTGAAGCTTTCTTT.

In its sample, this clone was seen once. The gene calls are TRBV4-2 and TRBJ2-5; TRBD2 aligns across 7 bases. V dropped 0 bases and J dropped 0; count of bases not matched to a gene: 4. This CDR3 region has 16 residues. CDR1 is LGHNA and CDR2 is YNFKEQ in the germline V gene. CDR3 in DNA: TGTGCCAGCAGCCAAGATTGGCGGGGGTACCAAGAGACCCAGTACTTC. Protein: CASSQDWRGYQETQYF.

The J gene is TRBJ1-2, the V gene TRBV19; D ambiguous. The CDR3 contains 12 residues. Germline V gene data show CDR1 as LNHDA and CDR2 as SQIVND (reference sequence). Trimming took off 0 bases at V and 7 bases at J, with 6 bases between the two ends. Here the CDR3 reads CASSIDRLGYTF. The CDR3 DNA reads as TGTGCCAGTAGTATAGACAGGCTTGGCTACACCTTC.